The 23 T cell receptor beta chains below come from one sample, sequenced in a study of PD-1 blockade in classical Hodgkin lymphoma. TCRdb's copy holds only in-frame clones and misses some; the assay was immunoSEQ multiplex PCR. The sample has under 60,000 clones; approximately 73% are singletons. Each patient experienced a relapse that followed autologous stem cell transplantation, and brentuximab vedotin exposure varied. This specimen consisted of peripheral blood mononuclear cells (PBMCs), obtained before the second cycle of nivolumab. The receptors derive from a human donor with classical Hodgkin lymphoma.

This clone occurred once. The chain is built from TRBV18 and TRBJ1-1; 7 bases are shared with TRBD1. The CDR3 spans 13 residues. J gave up 6 bases and V 2 bases, and 3 bases lay outside the gene matches. From germline, CDR1 is KGHSH and CDR2 LQKENI. CDR3 amino acids: CASSPSGGAEAFF. The CDR3 DNA is TGTGCCAGCTCACCATCAGGGGGGGCTGAAGCTTTCTTT.

The V and J genes are TRBV7-9 and TRBJ2-7; 7 positions agree with TRBD1. Germline CDR1 and CDR2: SEHNR and FQNEAQ (reference sequence). J was trimmed by 3 bases and V by 5 bases; bases with no gene match: 7. This CDR3 spans 14 amino acids. In DNA, the CDR3 is TGTGCCAGCAGCCTACGACAGGGATTCTACGAGCAGTACTTC. This gives the protein CASSLRQGFYEQYF.

This clone appeared once. The chain uses TRBV9 and TRBJ2-3; 7 nucleotides agree with TRBD2. J gave up 1 base and V 4 bases, and 9 bases lay outside the gene matches. The germline gives CDR1 SGDLS, CDR2 YYNGEE. The CDR3 has 16 residues. This chain's CDR3 is CASSTRGVEGTDTQYF. The CDR3 DNA reads TGTGCCAGCAGCACCCGGGGGGTAGAGGGCACAGATACGCAGTATTTT. The whole variable domain, filled in from reference TRBV9 and TRBJ2-3, reads DSGVTQTPKHLITATGQRVTLRCSPRSGDLSVYWYQQSLDQGLQFLIQYYNGEERAKGNILERFSAQQFPDLHSELNLSSLELGDSALYFCASSTRGVEGTDTQYFGPGTRLTVL.

The chain employs TRBV5-1 and TRBJ2-1; 14 positions match TRBD2. Germline V gene lookup returns CDR1 SGHRS and CDR2 YFSETQ. The V and J ends lost 4 bases and 7 bases, in that order; junction bases with no gene match: 10. This CDR3 spans 17 amino acids. The CDR3 sequence: CASSLRLAGGGENEQFF. DNA of the CDR3: TGCGCCAGCAGCCTCCGACTAGCGGGAGGGGGTGAGAATGAGCAGTTCTTC.

The chain is built from TRBV4-2 and TRBJ2-2; D unclear. Germline V gene data show CDR1 as LGHNA and CDR2 as YNFKEQ. The CDR3 sequence is 18 residues long. V was clipped by 0 bases and J by 0 bases, with 14 bases between them. CDR3 sequence reads: CASSQDNERRANTGELFF. The CDR3 DNA follows: TGTGCCAGCAGCCAAGATAATGAGAGACGCGCGAACACCGGGGAGCTGTTTTTT.

The chain recombines TRBV4-2 with TRBJ2-4; the D is unclear. The V end lost 4 bases, the J end lost 14 bases, and 18 bases lay between the germline ends. The CDR3 consists of 13 residues. Germline CDR1 reads LGHNA; CDR2 reads YNFKEQ. CDR3: CASSPRPGQSEYF. CDR3 nucleotide sequence: TGTGCCAGCAGCCCCCGCCCCGGTCAGTCTGAGTACTTC.

This clone was observed a handful of times. V and J are TRBV28 and TRBJ1-5; tentative D call: TRBD1 (6 bases). There are 15 residues in the CDR3. V lost 5 bases and J lost 6, with 17 bases in between. CDR1 MDHEN and CDR2 SYDVKM come from the germline V gene. The CDR3 loop is CASSPPGVPPQPQHF. In DNA form, the CDR3 reads TGTGCCAGCAGTCCCCCAGGGGTTCCGCCTCAGCCCCAGCATTTT. Using reference TRBV28 and TRBJ1-5 for the parts outside the CDR3, the full variable domain is DVKVTQSSRYLVKRTGEKVFLECVQDMDHENMFWYRQDPGLGLRLIYFSYDVKMKEKGDIPEGYSVSREKKERFSLILESASTNQTSMYLCASSPPGVPPQPQHFGDGTRLSIL.

This chain joins TRBV6-6 and TRBJ2-3; 7 nucleotides agree with TRBD2. Trimming removed 6 bases from V and 2 bases from J; junction bases left unmatched: 5. CDR1 is MNHNY, CDR2 SVGAGI, per germline (reference sequence). The CDR3 is 14 residues long. This chain's CDR3 is CASSPSGITDTQYF. CDR3 sequence (DNA): TGTGCCAGCAGCCCCAGCGGGATCACAGATACGCAGTATTTT.

This chain joins TRBV7-9 and TRBJ2-5; D assignment may be TRBD1 or TRBD2 (6 bases each). Trimming pared 1 base from V and 4 bases from J, leaving 10 bases between. This CDR3 region has 14 residues. The germline CDR1 and CDR2 sequences are SEHNR and FQNEAQ (reference sequence). The chain's CDR3 is CASSLGGGIETQYF. DNA for the CDR3: TGTGCCAGCAGCTTAGGAGGGGGGATAGAGACCCAGTACTTC.

The J gene is TRBJ2-1, the V gene TRBV7-9, with a weak D call TRBD2 (5 bases). The CDR3 sequence is 12 residues long. CDR1 is SEHNR, CDR2 FQNEAQ, per germline (reference sequence). V lost 3 bases and J 8 bases, leaving 8 bases between the germline ends. The CDR3 reads CASSFTGYEQFF. DNA of the CDR3: TGTGCCAGCAGCTTCACGGGGTATGAGCAGTTCTTC.

This chain's CDR3 is CASSIAGTVTEAFF. The DNA of the CDR3 is TGTGCCAGTAGTATCGCAGGGACGGTCACTGAAGCTTTCTTT. This chain links TRBV19 with TRBJ1-1, with TRBD1 as a possible D gene (5 bases). The CDR3 is 14 amino acids. Germline loops: CDR1 LNHDA, CDR2 SQIVND (reference sequence). Trimming stripped 3 bases from V and 4 bases from J, with 12 bases between.

The chain carries TRBV25-1 and TRBJ1-4; the match to TRBD1 covers 9 bases. The CDR3 is 14 amino acids. CDR1 and CDR2 (germline): MGHDK, SYGVNS. Trimming took 4 bases from V and 7 from J; bases not matched to a gene: 4. CDR3 sequence: CASSVTGGGEKLFF. Written as DNA, the CDR3 is TGTGCCAGCAGTGTTACAGGGGGCGGTGAAAAACTGTTTTTT.

This clone occurred a few times. The chain combines TRBV5-4 with TRBJ2-5, with D possibly matching TRBD1 (5 bases). This CDR3 region has 14 residues. V was cut by 4 bases and J by 4 bases, with 14 bases left in between. The germline CDR1 and CDR2 sequences are SGHNT and YYREEE (reference sequence). CDR3 DNA: TGTGCCAGCAGCCGGACAACCAACCTAGAGACCCAGTACTTC. Protein product: CASSRTTNLETQYF.

The chain employs TRBV29-1 and TRBJ2-7; 12 bases map to TRBD1. The junction had 10 bases not matched to a gene; V was cut back by 7 bases and J by 6 bases. Germline assignment: CDR1 SQVTM and CDR2 ANQGSEA. This CDR3 spans 14 amino acids. In DNA form, the CDR3 reads TGCAGCGCCATTGAGGGGGGACAGGGGGCCGAGCAGTACTTC. This sequence encodes CSAIEGGQGAEQYF.

This clone has just a few counts. V and J are TRBV30 and TRBJ1-5; unclear D gene. Trimming shortened V by 3 bases and J by 1 base, and 16 bases separated the two germline ends. The CDR3 sequence is 16 residues long. Germline V gives CDR1 GTSNPN, CDR2 SVGIG (reference sequence). The CDR3 here is CAWSHVVRISNQPQHF. The CDR3 DNA reads TGTGCCTGGAGCCATGTGGTTAGGATCAGCAATCAGCCCCAGCATTTT.

The V call is TRBV5-5, the J call TRBJ1-3; D gene uncertain. Trimming removed 2 bases at V and 4 bases at J, with 16 bases between. Germline values: CDR1 SGHKS, CDR2 YYEKEE (reference sequence). The CDR3 contains 16 residues. DNA of the CDR3: TGTGCCAGCAGCTTAACGGCAGTCACCCGGGGAAACACCATATATTTT. Protein: CASSLTAVTRGNTIYF.

The CDR3 DNA reads as TGTGCCAGTAGTCCTCTCTCGACTGGGCGAAGGGAGACCCAGTACTTC. Its protein is CASSPLSTGRRETQYF. The chain is built from TRBV19 and TRBJ2-5, with unresolved D. Trimming removed 5 bases at V and 5 bases at J, with 21 bases between. The germline gives CDR1 LNHDA, CDR2 SQIVND (reference sequence). The CDR3 has 16 residues. The full variable domain, with the rest looked up from reference TRBV19 and TRBJ2-5, is DGGITQSPKYLFRKEGQNVTLSCEQNLNHDAMYWYRQDPGQGLRLIYYSQIVNDFQKGDIAEGYSVSREKKESFPLTVTSAQKNPTAFYLCASSPLSTGRRETQYFGPGTRLLVL.

This sequence joins TRBV11-2 and TRBJ1-5, with no clear D. Trimming removed 1 base from V and 1 base from J, with 8 bases in between. Per the germline V gene, CDR1 is SGHAT and CDR2 is FQNNGV. This CDR3 is built from 15 residues. CDR3 sequence (DNA): TGTGCCAGCAGCTTAGCCCCGGGAAGCAATCAGCCCCAGCATTTT. Residues: CASSLAPGSNQPQHF.

The rearrangement links TRBV7-2 to TRBJ1-1; 8 bases line up with TRBD1. Per germline, CDR1 SGHTA and CDR2 FQGNSA. The CDR3 is 15 amino acids. Trimming at V came to 1 base and at J to 6 bases, leaving 7 bases not matched to a gene. The CDR3 sequence: CASSLGGTGLSEAFF. In nucleotides, the CDR3 is TGTGCCAGCAGCTTAGGCGGGACAGGTCTGTCTGAAGCTTTCTTT.

The chain uses TRBV4-1 and TRBJ2-2; 7 bases align to TRBD1. Unmatched junction bases numbered 9, after V lost 4 bases and J lost 4 bases. CDR1 and CDR2 (germline): MGHRA, YSYEKL. This CDR3 spans 16 amino acids. For the CDR3, the DNA is TGCGCCAGCAGCCTACAGGGGTGGTTGGGCACCGGGGAGCTGTTTTTT. Its protein is CASSLQGWLGTGELFF.

V gene TRBV14 combines with J gene TRBJ2-7, with 8 positions matching TRBD2. CDR3 length equals 17 residues. V lost 3 bases, J lost 4 bases, and 14 bases stayed unmatched. CDR1 SGHDN and CDR2 FVKESK come from the germline V gene. CDR3 loop: CASSQKLSGIQAYEQYF. The CDR3 DNA reads TGTGCCAGCAGCCAGAAACTTAGCGGGATACAGGCTTACGAGCAGTACTTC. The entire variable domain, with the rest obtained from reference TRBV14 and TRBJ2-7, is as follows: EAGVTQFPSHSVIEKGQTVTLRCDPISGHDNLYWYRRVMGKEIKFLLHFVKESKQDESGMPNNRFLAERTGGTYSTLKVQPAELEDSGVYFCASSQKLSGIQAYEQYFGPGTRLTVT.

The chain employs TRBV20-1 and TRBJ2-5; D remains unclear. Per the germline V gene, CDR1 is DFQATT and CDR2 is SNEGSKA (reference sequence). This CDR3 has 10 residues. V lost 6 bases and J lost 5, with 7 bases in between. CDR3 in amino acids: CSARRETQYF. Here the CDR3 DNA reads TGCAGTGCCAGAAGGGAGACCCAGTACTTC.

This clone is medium-sized in the sample. This chain uses TRBV7-8 with TRBJ2-1, with 15 bases matching TRBD2. CDR1 and CDR2 from the germline V gene are SGHVS and FQNEAQ. Losses at the gene ends were 4 bases for V and 14 bases for J; bases not matched to a gene: 12. This CDR3 has 16 amino acids. The DNA for the CDR3 is TGTGCCAGCAGCTCCCTTCAAGGACTAGCGGGAGGGCCGGAGTTCTTC. Its protein product is CASSSLQGLAGGPEFF.